This TCR beta chain stems from a study of CD8 T cells in ankylosing spondylitis. Regarding the study as a whole: It was reported that disease-linked clones were significantly enriched in matched ankylosing spondylitis synovial fluid. A TCR beta motif made of about eight highly homologous variants seemed typical of ankylosing spondylitis blood.

In regard to this clonotype: Its antigen is undetermined.

5'-RACE, quantitative and with molecular barcodes, yielded the TCR beta libraries. MiXCR, applied by TCRdb to the 5' RACE reads, yields one record per CDR3 protein. The sample carries under 150,000 distinct CDR3 sequences, roughly 8.8% recorded once. V was cut by 1 base and J by 4 bases, with 4 bases left in between. The CDR3 covers 13 residues. Germline V lookup: CDR1 SGHAT, CDR2 FQDESV (reference sequence). The gene calls are TRBV11-1 and TRBJ2-2; D not certain. This TCR derives from a male donor with ankylosing spondylitis. The sample taken for sequencing was synovial fluid, either unsorted or a sorted T cell fraction (not recorded which). The CDR3 protein is CASSLVGTGELFF. CDR3 bases: TGTGCCAGCAGCTTAGTCGGCACCGGGGAGCTGTTTTTT.